A single sample gave rise to the 14 T cell receptor beta chains below, sequenced in a study of blood T cell repertoires in COVID-19. TCRdb's table, derived via immunoSEQ multiplex PCR, lists solely in-frame clones and lacks some. The data hold approximately 160,000 clones, with about 85% observed a single time. The sequencing sample was made of peripheral blood. These receptors all stem from an older man who had recovered from COVID-19.

The chain joins TRBV27 to TRBJ2-7; perhaps TRBD2 as D (6 bases). CDR3 length equals 14 residues. V was cut by 6 bases and J by 6 bases, with 18 bases left in between. CDR1 is MNHEY and CDR2 is SMNVEV in the germline V gene (reference sequence). The CDR3 region is CASSLGGTSSEQYF. In DNA form, the CDR3 reads TGTGCCAGCAGCTTAGGTGGCACTAGCAGCGAGCAGTACTTC.

The chain recombines TRBV28 with TRBJ1-1; the D gene is possibly TRBD1 (5 bases). This CDR3 has 12 amino acids. V lost 6 bases to trimming and J lost 5 bases, with 10 bases between them. Looked up from germline, CDR1 is MDHEN and CDR2 is SYDVKM. The CDR3 sequence: CASSPQGTEAFF. The CDR3 coding sequence is TGTGCCAGCAGCCCTCAGGGTACTGAAGCTTTCTTT.

The gene calls are TRBV28 and TRBJ2-1; the match to TRBD2 covers 7 bases. V shed 3 bases, J shed 8 bases, and the junction held 7 bases outside the gene matches. Germline CDR1 is MDHEN and CDR2 is SYDVKM. This CDR3 has 14 amino acids. For the CDR3, the DNA is TGTGCCAGCAGTTTTAGGCGGGAGATCCATGAGCAGTTCTTC. This encodes CASSFRREIHEQFF.

This chain uses TRBV4-1 with TRBJ2-2, with D tentatively TRBD2 (6 bases). The CDR3 is 17 residues long. Trimming stripped 6 bases from V and 2 bases from J, with 19 bases between. Germline V gene data show CDR1 as MGHRA and CDR2 as YSYEKL. CDR3 sequence: CASRPGLALSNTGELFF. The CDR3 DNA is TGCGCCAGCAGACCGGGACTCGCTTTATCTAACACCGGGGAGCTGTTTTTT.

The rearrangement joins TRBV9 to TRBJ2-5, with 8 bases aligning to TRBD2. The germline CDR1 and CDR2 sequences are SGDLS and YYNGEE. V lost 0 bases, J lost 7 bases, and 11 bases stayed unmatched. This CDR3 has 16 amino acids. The CDR3 DNA follows: TGTGCCAGCAGCGTAGAACCCAGCGGGGGTGGTGGGACCCAGTACTTC. Translated, it gives CASSVEPSGGGGTQYF.

The chain joins TRBV6-5 to TRBJ1-6, with a weak D call TRBD1 (5 bases). Trimming pared 2 bases from V and 7 bases from J, leaving 9 bases between. The CDR3 contains 14 residues. CDR1 is MNHEY and CDR2 is SVGAGI in the germline V gene. The CDR3 sequence is CASSYKGSNSPLHF. The CDR3 nucleotides are TGTGCCAGCAGTTACAAGGGGTCAAATTCACCCCTCCACTTT.

V gene TRBV10-3 combines with J gene TRBJ2-7; 8 nucleotides align to TRBD1. The CDR3 is 13 amino acids. In germline, CDR1 is ENHRY, CDR2 SYGVKD. Losses at the gene ends were 6 bases for V and 5 bases for J; bases not matched to a gene: 6. CDR3 sequence (DNA): TGTGCCATCAGCCTAGACAGGGGCAACGAGCAGTACTTC. Encoded protein: CAISLDRGNEQYF.

The chain links TRBV5-4 to TRBJ2-1, with 7 positions matching TRBD1. Germline assignment: CDR1 SGHNT and CDR2 YYREEE (reference sequence). V was pared by 4 bases and J by 6 bases, with 7 bases of the junction left unmatched. CDR3 length: 14 residues. The CDR3 loop is CASSPGQRPNEQFF. CDR3 nucleotides: TGTGCCAGCAGCCCGGGACAGCGGCCCAATGAGCAGTTCTTC.

The rearrangement uses TRBV6-5 and TRBJ1-1; no clear D gene. Germline CDR1 and CDR2: MNHEY and SVGAGI. The CDR3 loop spans 14 amino acids. V was pared by 3 bases and J by 0 bases, with 8 bases between. CDR3 sequence: CASSYRSMNTEAFF. Written as DNA, the CDR3 is TGTGCCAGCAGTTATCGGAGCATGAACACTGAAGCTTTCTTT.

The chain couples TRBV10-1 to TRBJ1-4, with 7 bases that match TRBD1. CDR3 length: 12 residues. Germline V gene sequence: CDR1 WNHNN, CDR2 SYGVQD (reference sequence). Losses at the gene ends were 4 bases for V and 11 bases for J; bases not matched to a gene: 4. CDR3 bases: TGCGCCAGCAGTGTCGCAGGGGGTAAACTGTTTTTT. As protein: CASSVAGGKLFF.

The gene calls are TRBV7-9 and TRBJ2-2, with 12 positions matching TRBD2. The germline gives CDR1 SEHNR, CDR2 FQNEAQ (reference sequence). The CDR3 consists of 16 residues. Trimming removed 6 bases from V and 5 bases from J; junction bases left unmatched: 7. The CDR3: CASRTTSGRETGELFF. The CDR3 nucleotides read TGTGCCAGCAGAACGACTAGCGGGAGAGAAACCGGGGAGCTGTTTTTT.

Only one count was recorded for this clone. The chain employs TRBV7-2 and TRBJ2-1, with 13 bases identical to TRBD2. The V and J ends lost 5 bases and 8 bases, in that order; junction bases with no gene match: 6. This CDR3 contains 15 residues. CDR1 is SGHTA, CDR2 FQGNSA, per germline. Here the CDR3 DNA reads TGTGCCAGCAGCCTCGGACTAGCGGGAGCCCATGAGCAGTTCTTC. Translated: CASSLGLAGAHEQFF.

The rearrangement joins TRBV6-4 to TRBJ1-1; 8 bases map to TRBD1. The germline CDR1 and CDR2 sequences are MRHNA and SNTAGT. Trimming at V came to 4 bases and at J to 12 bases, leaving 13 bases not matched to a gene. The CDR3 loop spans 14 amino acids. DNA of the CDR3: TGTGCCAGCAGTGTAGGGCAGCAGGGGGCGGTGACTTTCTTT. Encoded protein: CASSVGQQGAVTFF.

The rearrangement links TRBV7-2 to TRBJ2-1, with unresolved D. The CDR3 extends over 14 amino acids. Germline V CDR1 and CDR2: SGHTA, FQGNSA. V was pared by 1 base and J by 3 bases, with 7 bases between. CDR3 coding DNA: TGTGCCAGCAGCTTAGTATTGAGCTACAATGAGCAGTTCTTC. It codes for CASSLVLSYNEQFF.